This TCR beta chain originates from a study of OX40 agonist ivuxolimab in advanced cancers. General study results and limits: Partly responding patients at 0.1-3.0 mg/kg showed some of the smallest clonal expansion.

With 2 bases removed from V and 2 bases from J, the gap between germline ends came to 6 bases. The CDR3 sequence is 14 residues long. Germline V lookup: CDR1 KGHSH, CDR2 LQKENI. Regarding this clone: Antigen: not known.

Method: immunoSEQ multiplex PCR; TCRdb's copy keeps in-frame clones and lacks some. The sample holds around 11,000 clones, over 80% seen once. V and J are TRBV18 and TRBJ2-2; D gene ambiguous. Sequencing was performed on CD4+ or CD8+ T cells sorted from blood, taken in a trial of the OX40 agonist ivuxolimab. The clonotype originates from an adult with an advanced solid tumor such as melanoma, head and neck, liver or kidney cancer. CDR3 nucleotides: TGTGCCAGCTCACCAGTCCCTAACACCGGGGAGCTGTTTTTT. Translating it yields CASSPVPNTGELFF.